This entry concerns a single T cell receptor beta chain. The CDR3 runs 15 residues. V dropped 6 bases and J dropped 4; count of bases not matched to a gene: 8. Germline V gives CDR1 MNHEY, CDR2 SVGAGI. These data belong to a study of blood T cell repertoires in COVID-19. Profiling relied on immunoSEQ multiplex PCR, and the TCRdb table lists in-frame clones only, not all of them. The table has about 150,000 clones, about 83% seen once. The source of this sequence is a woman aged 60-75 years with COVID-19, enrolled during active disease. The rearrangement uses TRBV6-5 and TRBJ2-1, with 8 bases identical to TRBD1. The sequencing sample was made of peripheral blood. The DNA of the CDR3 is TGTGCCAGCAGGGCCGACAGGGGAAATTACAATGAGCAGTTCTTC. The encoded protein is CASRADRGNYNEQFF.